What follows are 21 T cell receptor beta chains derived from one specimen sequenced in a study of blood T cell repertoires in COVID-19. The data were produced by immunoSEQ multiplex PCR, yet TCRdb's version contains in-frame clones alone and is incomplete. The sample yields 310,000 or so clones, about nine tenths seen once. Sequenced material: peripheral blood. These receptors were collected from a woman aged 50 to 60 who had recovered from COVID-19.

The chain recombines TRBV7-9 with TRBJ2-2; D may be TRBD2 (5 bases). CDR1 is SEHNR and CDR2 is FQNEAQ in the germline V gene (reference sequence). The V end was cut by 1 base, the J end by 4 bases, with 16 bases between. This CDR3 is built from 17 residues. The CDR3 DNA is TGTGCCAGCAGCTTAGGGGTCGGGCTAGCTACCACCGGGGAGCTGTTTTTT. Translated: CASSLGVGLATTGELFF.

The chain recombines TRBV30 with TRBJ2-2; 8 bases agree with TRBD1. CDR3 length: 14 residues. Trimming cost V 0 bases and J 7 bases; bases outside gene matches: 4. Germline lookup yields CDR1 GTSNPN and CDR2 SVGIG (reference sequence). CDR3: CAWSVQGVDGELFF. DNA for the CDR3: TGTGCCTGGAGTGTACAGGGGGTGGACGGGGAGCTGTTTTTT. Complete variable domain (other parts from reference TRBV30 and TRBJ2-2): SQTIHQWPATLVQPVGSPLSLECTVEGTSNPNLYWYRQAAGRGLQLLFYSVGIGQISSEVPQNLSASRPQDRQFILSSKKLLLSDSGFYLCAWSVQGVDGELFFGEGSRLTVL.

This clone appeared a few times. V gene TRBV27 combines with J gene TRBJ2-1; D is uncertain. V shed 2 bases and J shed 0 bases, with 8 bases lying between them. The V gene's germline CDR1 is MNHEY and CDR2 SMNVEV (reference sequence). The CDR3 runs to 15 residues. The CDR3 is CASSLENPSYNEQFF. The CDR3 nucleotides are TGTGCCAGCAGTTTAGAGAACCCCTCCTACAATGAGCAGTTCTTC.

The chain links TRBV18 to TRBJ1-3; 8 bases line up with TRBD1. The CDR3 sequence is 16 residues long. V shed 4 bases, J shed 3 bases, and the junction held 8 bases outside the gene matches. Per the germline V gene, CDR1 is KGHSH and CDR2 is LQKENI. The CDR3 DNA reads TGTGCCAGCTCACTTTCGGACAGGGCCGGTGGAAACACCATATATTTT. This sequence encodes CASSLSDRAGGNTIYF. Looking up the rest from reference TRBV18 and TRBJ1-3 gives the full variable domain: NAGVMQNPRHLVRRRGQEARLRCSPMKGHSHVYWYRQLPEEGLKFMVYLQKENIIDESGMPKERFSAEFPKEGPSILRIQQVVRGDSAAYFCASSLSDRAGGNTIYFGEGSWLTVV.

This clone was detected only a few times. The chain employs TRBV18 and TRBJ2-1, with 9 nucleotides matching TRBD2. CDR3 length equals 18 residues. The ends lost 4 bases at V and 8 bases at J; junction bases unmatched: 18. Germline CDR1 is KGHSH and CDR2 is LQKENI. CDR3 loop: CASSQLAGGFAPFDEQFF. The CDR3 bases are TGTGCCAGCTCACAACTGGCGGGAGGGTTCGCCCCATTCGATGAGCAGTTCTTC.

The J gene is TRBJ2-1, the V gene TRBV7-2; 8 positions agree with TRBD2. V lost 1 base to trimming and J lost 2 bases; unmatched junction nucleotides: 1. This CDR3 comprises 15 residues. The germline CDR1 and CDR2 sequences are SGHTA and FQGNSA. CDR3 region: CASSLGAGAYNEQFF. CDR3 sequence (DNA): TGTGCCAGCAGCTTAGGAGCGGGGGCCTACAATGAGCAGTTCTTC.

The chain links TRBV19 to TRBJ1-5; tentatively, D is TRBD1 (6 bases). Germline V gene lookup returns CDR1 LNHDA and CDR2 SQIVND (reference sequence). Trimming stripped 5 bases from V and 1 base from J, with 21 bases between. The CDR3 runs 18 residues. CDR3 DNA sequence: TGTGCCAGTAGTTCGATCCCCCCAGGGGTGCGGAGCAATCAGCCCCAGCATTTT. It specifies CASSSIPPGVRSNQPQHF.

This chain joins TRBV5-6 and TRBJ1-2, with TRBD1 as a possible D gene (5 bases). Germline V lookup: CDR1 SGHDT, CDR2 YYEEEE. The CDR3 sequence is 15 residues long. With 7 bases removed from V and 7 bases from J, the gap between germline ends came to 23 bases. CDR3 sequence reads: CASSLPGVGVVGYTF. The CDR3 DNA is TGTGCCAGCTCCCTGCCGGGGGTTGGTGTCGTTGGCTACACCTTC.

CDR3 nucleotides: TGTGCCACCACCCCAGGAACCACAGCTAACTATGGCTACACCTTC. Translating it yields CATTPGTTANYGYTF. The J gene is TRBJ1-2, the V gene TRBV15; D is unresolved. The V gene's germline CDR1 is LNHNV and CDR2 YYDKDF (reference sequence). Trimming took 7 bases from V and 0 from J, leaving 15 bases between them. The CDR3 covers 15 residues.

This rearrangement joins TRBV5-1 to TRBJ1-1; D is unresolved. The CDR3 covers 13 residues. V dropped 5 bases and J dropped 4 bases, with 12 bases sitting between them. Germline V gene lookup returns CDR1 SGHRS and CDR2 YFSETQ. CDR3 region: CASSREGSTEAFF. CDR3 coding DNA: TGCGCCAGCAGTCGTGAAGGGAGCACTGAAGCTTTCTTT.

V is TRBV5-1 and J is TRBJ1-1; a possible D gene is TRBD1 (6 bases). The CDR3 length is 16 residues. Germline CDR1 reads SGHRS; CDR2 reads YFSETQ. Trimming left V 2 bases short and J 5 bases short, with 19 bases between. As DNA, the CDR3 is TGCGCCAGCAGCTTCTCCTCACAGGGTGTAGGTACTGAAGCTTTCTTT. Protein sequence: CASSFSSQGVGTEAFF.

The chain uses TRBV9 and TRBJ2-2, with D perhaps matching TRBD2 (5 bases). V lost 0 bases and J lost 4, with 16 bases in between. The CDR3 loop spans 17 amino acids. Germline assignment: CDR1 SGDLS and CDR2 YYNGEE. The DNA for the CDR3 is TGTGCCAGCAGCGTAGGGAGTGCCGGGATCCCCACCGGGGAGCTGTTTTTT. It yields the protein CASSVGSAGIPTGELFF.

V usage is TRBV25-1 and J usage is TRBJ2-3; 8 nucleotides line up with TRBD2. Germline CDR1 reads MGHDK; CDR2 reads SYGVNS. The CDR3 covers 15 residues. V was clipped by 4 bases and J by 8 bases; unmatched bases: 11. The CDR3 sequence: CASSVGLVNPLTQYF. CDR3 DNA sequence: TGTGCCAGCAGTGTGGGACTAGTGAACCCGCTTACGCAGTATTTT.

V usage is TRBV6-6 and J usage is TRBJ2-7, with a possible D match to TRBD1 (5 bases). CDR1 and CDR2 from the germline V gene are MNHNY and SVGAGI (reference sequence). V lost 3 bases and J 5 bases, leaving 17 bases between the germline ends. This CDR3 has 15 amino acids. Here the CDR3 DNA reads TGTGCCAGCAGTTATTTAGGCAGGGTGACCGACGAGCAGTACTTC. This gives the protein CASSYLGRVTDEQYF.

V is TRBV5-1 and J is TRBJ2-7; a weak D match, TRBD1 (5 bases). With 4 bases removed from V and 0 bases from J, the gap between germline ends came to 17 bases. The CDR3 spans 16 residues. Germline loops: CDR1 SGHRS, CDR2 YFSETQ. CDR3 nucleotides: TGCGCCAGCAGCCCGGGCAGGGCCCTGAGCTCCTACGAGCAGTACTTC. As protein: CASSPGRALSSYEQYF.

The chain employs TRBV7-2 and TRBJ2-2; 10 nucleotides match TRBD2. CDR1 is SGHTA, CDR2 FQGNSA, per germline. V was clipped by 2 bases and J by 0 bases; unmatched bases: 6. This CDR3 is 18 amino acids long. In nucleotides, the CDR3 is TGTGCCAGCAGCTTAATTCCTAGCGGGGGCGCGAACACCGGGGAGCTGTTTTTT. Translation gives CASSLIPSGGANTGELFF.

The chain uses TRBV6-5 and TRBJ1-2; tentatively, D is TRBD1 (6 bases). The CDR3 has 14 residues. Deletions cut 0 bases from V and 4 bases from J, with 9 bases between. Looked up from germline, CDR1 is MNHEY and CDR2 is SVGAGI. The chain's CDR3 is CASSYSGGGYGYTF. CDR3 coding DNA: TGTGCCAGCAGTTACTCAGGGGGTGGCTATGGCTACACCTTC.

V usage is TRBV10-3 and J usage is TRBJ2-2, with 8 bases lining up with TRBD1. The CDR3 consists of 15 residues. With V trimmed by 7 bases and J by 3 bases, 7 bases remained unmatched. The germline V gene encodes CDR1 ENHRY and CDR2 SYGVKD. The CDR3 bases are TGTGCCATCACCAAGGACAGGGACCACACCGGGGAGCTGTTTTTT. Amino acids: CAITKDRDHTGELFF.

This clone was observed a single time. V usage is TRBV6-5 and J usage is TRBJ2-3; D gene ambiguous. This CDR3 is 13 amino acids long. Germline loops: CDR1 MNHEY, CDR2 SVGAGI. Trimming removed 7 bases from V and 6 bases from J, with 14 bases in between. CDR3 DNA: TGTGCCAGCAAAGGTGACGGGTACGATACGCAGTATTTT. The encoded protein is CASKGDGYDTQYF.

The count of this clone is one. In DNA form, the CDR3 reads TGCGCCAGCAGCCAAGATCTAGTTGGGAAACTGTTTTTT. It specifies CASSQDLVGKLFF. V is TRBV4-3 and J is TRBJ1-4; D is undetermined. V was pared by 0 bases and J by 11 bases, with 10 bases between. The CDR3 totals 13 residues. The germline CDR1 and CDR2 sequences are LGHNA and YSLEER.

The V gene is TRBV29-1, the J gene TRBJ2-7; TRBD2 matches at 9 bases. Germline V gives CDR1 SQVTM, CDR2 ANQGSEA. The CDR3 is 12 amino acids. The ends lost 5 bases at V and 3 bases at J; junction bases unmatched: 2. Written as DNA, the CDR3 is TGCAGCGTTAATAGCGGGAGCTACGAGCAGTACTTC. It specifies CSVNSGSYEQYF.